These 14 T cell receptor beta chains were all obtained from the same sample, sequenced in a study of blood T cell repertoires in COVID-19. TCRdb's table, derived via immunoSEQ multiplex PCR, lists solely in-frame clones and lacks some. The sample records about 140,000 clones, almost 80% being singletons. The sample consisted of PBMCs or T cells enriched from blood (not recorded which). The receptors shown here come from a woman aged 45-65 years who had recovered from COVID-19.

The rearrangement links TRBV4-1 to TRBJ1-4; 10 bases align to TRBD1. Looked up from germline, CDR1 is MGHRA and CDR2 is YSYEKL. With 4 bases clipped from V and 4 bases from J, the junction kept 3 bases outside the gene matches. The CDR3 has 15 amino acids. The CDR3: CASSLGQGDNEKLFF. The CDR3 nucleotides are TGCGCCAGCAGCCTAGGACAGGGGGATAATGAAAAACTGTTTTTT.

The chain uses TRBV10-3 and TRBJ1-2; possible D gene TRBD1, 6 bases. V shed 1 base and J shed 7 bases, with 13 bases lying between them. The germline V gene has CDR1 ENHRY and CDR2 SYGVKD. CDR3 length: 14 amino acids. CDR3 DNA: TGTGCCATCAGTGAGTACAGGGTTGAGACTGGCTACACCTTC. The encoded protein is CAISEYRVETGYTF.

This clone was recorded only once. The J gene is TRBJ2-3, the V gene TRBV25-1, with 8 bases matching TRBD1. Losses at the gene ends were 6 bases for V and 4 bases for J; bases not matched to a gene: 9. The CDR3 has 15 amino acids. CDR1 is MGHDK, CDR2 SYGVNS, per germline. The CDR3 DNA reads TGTGCCAGCAGCCAAGACAGGGGTGGCGCAGATACGCAGTATTTT. This sequence encodes CASSQDRGGADTQYF. Full variable domain (outside the CDR3, taken from reference TRBV25-1 and TRBJ2-3): EADIYQTPRYLVIGTGKKITLECSQTMGHDKMYWYQQDPGMELHLIHYSYGVNSTEKGDLSSESTVSRIRTEHFPLTLESARPSHTSQYLCASSQDRGGADTQYFGPGTRLTVL.

The chain recombines TRBV21-1 with TRBJ1-2; TRBD1, as called in the table, went unchecked against the DNA. TRBV21-1 is flagged as a pseudogene. This CDR3 region has 15 residues. The CDR3 is CASSRDRDTLLGYTF. CDR3 nucleotide sequence: TGTGCCAGCAGCAGAGACAGGGACACTCTATTGGGCTACACCTTC.

The chain links TRBV19 to TRBJ1-5; 7 bases fit TRBD1. The length of the CDR3 is 14 residues. Germline CDR1 reads LNHDA; CDR2 reads SQIVND (reference sequence). The ends lost 5 bases at V and 1 base at J; junction bases unmatched: 2. This CDR3 reads CASSLDRSNQPQHF. As DNA, the CDR3 is TGTGCCAGTAGTCTGGACAGGAGCAATCAGCCCCAGCATTTT.

The CDR3 is CASSSQGQAYEQYF. DNA for the CDR3: TGCGCCAGCAGCTCCCAGGGACAGGCCTACGAGCAGTACTTC. The rearrangement links TRBV5-1 to TRBJ2-7; 8 nucleotides align to TRBD1. The CDR3 is 14 residues long. CDR1 SGHRS and CDR2 YFSETQ come from the germline V gene. The V and J ends lost 3 bases and 2 bases, in that order; junction bases with no gene match: 4.

This rearrangement joins TRBV5-1 to TRBJ1-2; D perhaps matches TRBD1 (6 bases). CDR1 is SGHRS, CDR2 YFSETQ, per germline. The V and J ends lost 0 bases and 6 bases respectively, with 12 bases between them. The CDR3 totals 14 residues. The CDR3 DNA reads as TGCGCCAGCAGCTTGGCTCCCACAGGGAATGGCTACACCTTC. This encodes CASSLAPTGNGYTF.

The chain links TRBV29-1 to TRBJ2-2; 7 nucleotides line up with TRBD2. Trimming cost V 7 bases and J 4 bases; bases outside gene matches: 12. The CDR3 loop spans 15 amino acids. Germline assignment: CDR1 SQVTM and CDR2 ANQGSEA. The CDR3 region is CSANPAGGGTGELFF. The CDR3 DNA reads TGCAGCGCGAACCCCGCGGGCGGGGGCACCGGGGAGCTGTTTTTT.

The chain joins TRBV7-8 to TRBJ2-7; 9 positions match TRBD1. Trimming cost V 4 bases and J 4 bases; bases outside gene matches: 8. The CDR3 length is 15 residues. The germline V gene encodes CDR1 SGHVS and CDR2 FQNEAQ. CDR3 in DNA: TGTGCCAGCAGCTGGGATGGACAGGGGTTGTACGAGCAGTACTTC. Amino acid sequence: CASSWDGQGLYEQYF.

The chain combines TRBV9 with TRBJ1-6, with 9 bases that match TRBD1. Germline CDR1 reads SGDLS; CDR2 reads YYNGEE. V was pared by 3 bases and J by 10 bases, with 11 bases of the junction left unmatched. The CDR3 extends over 16 amino acids. CDR3 coding DNA: TGTGCCAGCAGCGCTGCCGGGACAGGGAGTTTCTCACCCCTCCACTTT. Translated, it gives CASSAAGTGSFSPLHF.

The chain uses TRBV4-1 and TRBJ2-5; D ambiguous. Trimming cost V 1 base and J 8 bases, with 11 bases left between them. Germline-derived CDR1 and CDR2 are MGHRA and YSYEKL. The length of the CDR3 is 13 residues. CDR3 DNA sequence: TGCGCCAGCAGCCAAGGAGAGAAGAGCACCCAGTACTTC. This encodes CASSQGEKSTQYF.

The CDR3 protein is CASSPRQATAEKLFF. CDR3 nucleotide sequence: TGTGCCAGCAGCCCCAGACAGGCCACTGCTGAAAAACTGTTTTTT. The V call is TRBV7-9, the J call TRBJ1-4; maybe TRBD1 (6 bases). The CDR3 has 15 residues. Germline CDR1 and CDR2: SEHNR and FQNEAQ (reference sequence). V lost 5 bases and J 7 bases, leaving 17 bases between the germline ends.

This chain links TRBV19 with TRBJ2-1; 10 bases match TRBD1. The CDR3 spans 16 residues. Germline V lookup: CDR1 LNHDA, CDR2 SQIVND (reference sequence). V lost 6 bases and J lost 0; bases outside the gene matches: 5. The CDR3 nucleotides read TGTGCCAGTAGCTGGGGGGACAGGGGCTCCTACAATGAGCAGTTCTTC. It translates to CASSWGDRGSYNEQFF.

V gene TRBV19 combines with J gene TRBJ1-5; unclear D gene. Trimming cost V 3 bases and J 6 bases, with 9 bases left between them. Germline CDR1 is LNHDA and CDR2 is SQIVND (reference sequence). CDR3 length: 13 residues. CDR3 amino acids: CASSMGSGQPQHF. CDR3 coding DNA: TGTGCCAGTAGTATGGGAAGCGGTCAGCCCCAGCATTTT.